This T cell receptor beta chain stems from a study of blood T cells in healthy people across ages. Whole-study findings and limits: Strong correlation linked observed beta diversity and percent naive T cells.

Alongside a J-beta primer mix, a sample-barcoded 5' primer served in a second PCR lasting roughly 7 to 12 cycles. TCRdb itself ran the 5' RACE reads through MiXCR, one entry per CDR3 protein. The data contain about 680,000 distinct CDR3 sequences, roughly 49% of them singletons. For this clonotype: Its target is unknown.

The sample, roughly 9.1 milliliters of peripheral blood, was drawn from each donor. PBMCs were isolated at a quantity of at least 6 million per sample. Per sample, at least 5 micrograms of total RNA were extracted. There are 15 residues in the CDR3. Trimming took 6 bases from V and 8 from J; bases not matched to a gene: 7. The germline V gene has CDR1 MNHEY and CDR2 SVGEGT. The source of this sequence is an older woman in good health. Sequencing was carried out using blood. This chain links TRBV6-2 or TRBV6-3 with TRBJ2-1, with 13 bases identical to TRBD2. CDR3 sequence reads: CASRIGTSGIYEQFF. CDR3 nucleotides: TGTGCCAGCAGGATCGGGACTAGCGGGATCTATGAGCAGTTCTTC.